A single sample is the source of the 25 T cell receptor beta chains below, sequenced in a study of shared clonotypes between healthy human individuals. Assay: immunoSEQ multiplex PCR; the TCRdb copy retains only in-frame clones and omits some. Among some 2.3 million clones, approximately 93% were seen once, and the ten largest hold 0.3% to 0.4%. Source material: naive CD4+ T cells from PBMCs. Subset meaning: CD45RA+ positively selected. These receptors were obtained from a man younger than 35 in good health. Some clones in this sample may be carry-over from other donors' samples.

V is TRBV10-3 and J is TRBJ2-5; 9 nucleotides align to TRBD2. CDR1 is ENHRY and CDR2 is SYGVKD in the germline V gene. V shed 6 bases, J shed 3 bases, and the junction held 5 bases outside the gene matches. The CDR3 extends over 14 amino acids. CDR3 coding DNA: TGTGCCATCAGGGGACGACTAGCGGAAGAGACCCAGTACTTC. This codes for CAIRGRLAEETQYF.

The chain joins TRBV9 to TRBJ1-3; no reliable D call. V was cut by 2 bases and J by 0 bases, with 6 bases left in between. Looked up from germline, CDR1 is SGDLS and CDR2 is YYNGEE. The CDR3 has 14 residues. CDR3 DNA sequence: TGTGCCAGCAGCGTCTCACCCTCTGGAAACACCATATATTTT. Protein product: CASSVSPSGNTIYF.

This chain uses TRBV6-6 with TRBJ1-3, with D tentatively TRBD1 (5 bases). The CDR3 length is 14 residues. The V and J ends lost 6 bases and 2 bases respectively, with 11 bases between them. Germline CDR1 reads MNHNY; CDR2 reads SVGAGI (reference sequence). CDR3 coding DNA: TGTGCCAGCAGACCCGGGACCGCTGGAAACACCATATATTTT. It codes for CASRPGTAGNTIYF.

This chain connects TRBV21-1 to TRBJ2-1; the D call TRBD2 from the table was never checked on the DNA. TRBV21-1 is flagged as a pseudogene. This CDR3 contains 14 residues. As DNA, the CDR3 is TGTGCCAGCATCCTAGCGGGAGGGAACAATGAGCAGTTCTTC. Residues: CASILAGGNNEQFF.

CDR3 sequence reads: CASSLAGGPNNEQFF. The CDR3, as DNA: TGTGCCAGCAGCTTAGCTGGAGGACCGAACAATGAGCAGTTCTTC. The chain joins TRBV11-2 to TRBJ2-1, with D possibly TRBD2 on 5 matching bases. The CDR3 spans 15 residues. Germline V CDR1 and CDR2: SGHAT, FQNNGV. V lost 1 base and J 5 bases, leaving 12 bases between the germline ends.

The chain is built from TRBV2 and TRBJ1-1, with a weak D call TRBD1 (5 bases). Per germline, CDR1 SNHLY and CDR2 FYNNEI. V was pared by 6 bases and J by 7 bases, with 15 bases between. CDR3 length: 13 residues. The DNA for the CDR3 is TGTGCCAGCAGCCCATTAGGGGAGGGTGAAGCTTTCTTT. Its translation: CASSPLGEGEAFF.

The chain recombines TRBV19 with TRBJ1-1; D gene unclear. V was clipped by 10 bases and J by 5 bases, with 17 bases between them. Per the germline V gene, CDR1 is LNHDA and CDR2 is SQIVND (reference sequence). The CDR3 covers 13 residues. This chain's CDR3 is CATRGPVGTEAFF. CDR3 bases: TGTGCCACCCGCGGCCCTGTAGGGACTGAAGCTTTCTTT.

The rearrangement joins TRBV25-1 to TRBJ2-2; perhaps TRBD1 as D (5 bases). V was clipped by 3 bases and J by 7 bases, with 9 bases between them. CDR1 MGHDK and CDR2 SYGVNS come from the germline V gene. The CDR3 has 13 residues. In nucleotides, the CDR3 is TGTGCCAGCAGTGACAGGGTCGTCGGGGAGCTGTTTTTT. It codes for CASSDRVVGELFF. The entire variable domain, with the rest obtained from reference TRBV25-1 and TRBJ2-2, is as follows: EADIYQTPRYLVIGTGKKITLECSQTMGHDKMYWYQQDPGMELHLIHYSYGVNSTEKGDLSSESTVSRIRTEHFPLTLESARPSHTSQYLCASSDRVVGELFFGEGSRLTVL.

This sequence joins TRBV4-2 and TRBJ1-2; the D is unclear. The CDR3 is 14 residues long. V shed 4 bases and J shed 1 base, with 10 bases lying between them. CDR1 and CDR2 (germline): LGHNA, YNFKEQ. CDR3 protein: CASSPDGSNYGYTF. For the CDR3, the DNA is TGTGCCAGCAGCCCCGACGGGAGTAACTATGGCTACACCTTC.

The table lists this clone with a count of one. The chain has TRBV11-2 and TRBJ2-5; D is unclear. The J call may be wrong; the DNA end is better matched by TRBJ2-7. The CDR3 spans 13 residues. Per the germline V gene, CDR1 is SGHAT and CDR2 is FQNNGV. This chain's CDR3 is CASSLPVSHEQYF. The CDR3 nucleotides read TGTGCCAGCAGCTTACCCGTCTCTCACGAGCAGTACTTC.

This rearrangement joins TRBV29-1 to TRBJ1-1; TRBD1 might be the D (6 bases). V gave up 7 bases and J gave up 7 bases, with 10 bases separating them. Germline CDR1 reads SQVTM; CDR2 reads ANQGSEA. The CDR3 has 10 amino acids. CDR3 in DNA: TGCAGCGCGTCGACAGGTGAAGCTTTCTTT. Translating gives CSASTGEAFF.

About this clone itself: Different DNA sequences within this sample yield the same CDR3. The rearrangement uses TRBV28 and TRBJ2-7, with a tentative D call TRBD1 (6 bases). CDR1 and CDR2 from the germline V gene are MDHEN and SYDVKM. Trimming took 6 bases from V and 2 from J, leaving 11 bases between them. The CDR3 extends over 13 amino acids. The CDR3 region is CASSPGQTYEQYF. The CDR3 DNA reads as TGTGCCAGCAGCCCCGGACAGACCTACGAGCAGTACTTC.

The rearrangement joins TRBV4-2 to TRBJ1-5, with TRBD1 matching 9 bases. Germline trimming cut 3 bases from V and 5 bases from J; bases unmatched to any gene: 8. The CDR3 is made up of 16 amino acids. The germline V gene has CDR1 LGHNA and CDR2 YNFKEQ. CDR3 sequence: CASSHAGTGSYQPQHF. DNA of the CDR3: TGTGCCAGCAGCCACGCCGGGACAGGGTCATATCAGCCCCAGCATTTT.

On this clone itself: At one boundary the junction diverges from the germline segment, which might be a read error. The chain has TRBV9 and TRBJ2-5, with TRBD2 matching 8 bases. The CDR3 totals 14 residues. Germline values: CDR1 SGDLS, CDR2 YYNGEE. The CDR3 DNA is TGTGCCCGCAGCCCTCGGGGGGGGGAAAGTACCCAGTACTTC. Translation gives CARSPRGGESTQYF.

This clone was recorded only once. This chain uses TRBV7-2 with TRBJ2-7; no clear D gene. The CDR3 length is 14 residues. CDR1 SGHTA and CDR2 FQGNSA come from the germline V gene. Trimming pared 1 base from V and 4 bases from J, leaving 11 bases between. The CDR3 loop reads CASSLERSRYEQYF. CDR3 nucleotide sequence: TGTGCCAGCAGCTTAGAACGGAGTCGGTACGAGCAGTACTTC.

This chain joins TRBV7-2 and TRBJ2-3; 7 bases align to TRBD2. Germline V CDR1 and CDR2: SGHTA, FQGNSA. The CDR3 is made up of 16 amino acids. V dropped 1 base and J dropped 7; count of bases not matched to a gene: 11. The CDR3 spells CASSLGREGIRNTQYF. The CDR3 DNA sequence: TGTGCCAGCAGCTTAGGGAGGGAGGGGATTAGGAATACGCAGTATTTT.

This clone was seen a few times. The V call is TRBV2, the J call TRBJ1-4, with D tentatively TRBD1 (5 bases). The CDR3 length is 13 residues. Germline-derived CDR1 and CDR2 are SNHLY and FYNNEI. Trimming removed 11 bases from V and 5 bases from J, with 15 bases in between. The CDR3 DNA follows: TGTGCCGTTGGGGCAGGGATCAATGAAAAACTGTTTTTT. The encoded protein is CAVGAGINEKLFF.

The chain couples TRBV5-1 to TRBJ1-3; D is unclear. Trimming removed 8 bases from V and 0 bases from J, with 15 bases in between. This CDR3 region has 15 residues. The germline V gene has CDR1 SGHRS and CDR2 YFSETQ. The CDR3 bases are TGCGCCAGTTCCCCCGCCCGGGGCTCTGGAAACACCATATATTTT. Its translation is CASSPARGSGNTIYF. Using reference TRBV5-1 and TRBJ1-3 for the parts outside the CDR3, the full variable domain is KAGVTQTPRYLIKTRGQQVTLSCSPISGHRSVSWYQQTPGQGLQFLFEYFSETQRNKGNFPGRFSGRQFSNSRSEMNVSTLELGDSALYLCASSPARGSGNTIYFGEGSWLTVV.

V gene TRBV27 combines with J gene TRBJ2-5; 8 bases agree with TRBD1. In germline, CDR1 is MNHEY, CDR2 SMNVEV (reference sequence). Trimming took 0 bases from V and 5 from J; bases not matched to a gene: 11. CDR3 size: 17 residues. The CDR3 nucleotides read TGTGCCAGCAGTTTATCTGGGCAGGGGGCCCCCCGGGAGACCCAGTACTTC. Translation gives CASSLSGQGAPRETQYF.

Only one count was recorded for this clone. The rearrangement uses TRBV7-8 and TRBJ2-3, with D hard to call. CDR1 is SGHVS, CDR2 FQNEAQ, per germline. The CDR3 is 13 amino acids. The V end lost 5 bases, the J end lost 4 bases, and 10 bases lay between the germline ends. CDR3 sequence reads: CASSQTWADTQYF. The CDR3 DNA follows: TGTGCCAGCAGCCAGACGTGGGCAGATACGCAGTATTTT.

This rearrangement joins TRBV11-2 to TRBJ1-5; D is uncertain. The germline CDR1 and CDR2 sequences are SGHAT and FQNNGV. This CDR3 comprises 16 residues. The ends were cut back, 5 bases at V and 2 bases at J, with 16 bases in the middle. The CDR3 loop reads CASSTSGGIGNQPQHF. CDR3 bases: TGTGCCAGCAGCACCAGCGGTGGGATCGGCAATCAGCCCCAGCATTTT. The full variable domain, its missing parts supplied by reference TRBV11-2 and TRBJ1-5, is EAGVAQSPRYKIIEKRQSVAFWCNPISGHATLYWYQQILGQGPKLLIQFQNNGVVDDSQLPKDRFSAERLKGVDSTLKIQPAKLEDSAVYLCASSTSGGIGNQPQHFGDGTRLSIL.

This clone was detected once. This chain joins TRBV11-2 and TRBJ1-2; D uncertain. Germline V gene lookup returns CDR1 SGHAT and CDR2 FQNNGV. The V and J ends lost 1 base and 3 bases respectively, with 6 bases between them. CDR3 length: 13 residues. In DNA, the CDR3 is TGTGCCAGCAGCTTAGTTCGGGACTATGGCTACACCTTC. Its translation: CASSLVRDYGYTF.

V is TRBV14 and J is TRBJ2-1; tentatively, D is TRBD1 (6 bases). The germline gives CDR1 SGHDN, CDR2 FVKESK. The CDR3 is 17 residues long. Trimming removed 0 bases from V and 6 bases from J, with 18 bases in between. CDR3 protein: CASSQDLKGVRVNEQFF. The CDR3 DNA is TGTGCCAGCAGCCAAGATCTTAAGGGGGTGCGGGTCAATGAGCAGTTCTTC.

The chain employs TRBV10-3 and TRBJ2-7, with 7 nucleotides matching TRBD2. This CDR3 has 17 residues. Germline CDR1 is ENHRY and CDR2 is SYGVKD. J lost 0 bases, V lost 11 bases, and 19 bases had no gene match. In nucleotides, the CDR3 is TGTGCCGCCCACGGAGGCCTAGCGGAGGGTAGCTCCTACGAGCAGTACTTC. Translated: CAAHGGLAEGSSYEQYF.

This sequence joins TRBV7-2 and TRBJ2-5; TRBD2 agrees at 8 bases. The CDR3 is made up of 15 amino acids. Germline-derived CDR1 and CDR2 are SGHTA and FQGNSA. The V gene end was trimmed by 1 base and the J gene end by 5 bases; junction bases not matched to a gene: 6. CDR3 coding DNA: TGTGCCAGCAGCTTAGATCAGGCGGGAGGTGAGACCCAGTACTTC. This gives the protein CASSLDQAGGETQYF.